This is a list of T cell receptor beta chains from one sample in a study of human T cells and chemical hapten exposure. TCRdb reprocessed the RACE reads with MiXCR, giving one entry per CDR3 protein. Among some 49,000 distinct CDR3 sequences listed, roughly 10% were seen once. The sequencing used whole blood, collected in connection with sensitization to the hapten diphenylcyclopropenone (DPC). These receptors were taken from a woman in her 30s with alopecia areata. Some clones in this sample may be carry-over from other donors' samples. Each CDR3 is given with its conserved first and last residue. D genes are given only for firm matches. Size is omitted from some rows. Given values are once, few, many or a class for expanded clones.

abundance: .; j_gene: TRBJ1-1; d_gene: .; v_gene: TRBV20-1; CDR3aa: CSASGPAVNTEAFF; CDR3nt: TGCAGTGCTAGCGGTCCGGCGGTGAACACTGAAGCTTTCTTT
abundance: .; j_gene: TRBJ2-7; d_gene: .; v_gene: TRBV28; CDR3aa: CASRTGSYEQYF; CDR3nt: TGTGCCAGCCGTACAGGGTCCTACGAGCAGTACTTC
abundance: few; j_gene: TRBJ1-1; d_gene: .; v_gene: TRBV5-1; CDR3aa: CASSFPNTEAFF; CDR3nt: TGCGCCAGCAGCTTTCCAAACACTGAAGCTTTCTTT
abundance: many; j_gene: TRBJ1-5; d_gene: .; v_gene: TRBV6-2/TRBV6-3; CDR3aa: CASRAMGSNQPQHF; CDR3nt: TGTGCCAGCCGCGCAATGGGTAGCAATCAGCCCCAGCATTTT
abundance: many; j_gene: TRBJ1-5; d_gene: .; v_gene: TRBV10-3; CDR3aa: CAISSGHDSNQPQHF; CDR3nt: TGTGCCATCAGTTCGGGACACGATAGCAATCAGCCCCAGCATTTT
abundance: .; j_gene: TRBJ2-3; d_gene: TRBD2; v_gene: TRBV29-1; CDR3aa: CSVVGSGGGTDTQYF; CDR3nt: TGCAGCGTTGTTGGTAGCGGGGGAGGCACAGATACGCAGTATTTT
abundance: .; j_gene: TRBJ2-1; d_gene: .; v_gene: TRBV2; CDR3aa: CACTRRGGNEQFF; CDR3nt: TGTGCCTGCACACGAAGAGGGGGGAATGAGCAGTTCTTC
abundance: .; j_gene: TRBJ2-3; d_gene: .; v_gene: TRBV30; CDR3aa: CAWSGGYTDTQYF; CDR3nt: TGTGCCTGGAGCGGGGGTTACACAGATACGCAGTATTTT
abundance: .; j_gene: TRBJ2-1; d_gene: TRBD2; v_gene: TRBV7-3; CDR3aa: CASSPAGGYNEQFF; CDR3nt: TGTGCCAGCAGTCCGGCGGGGGGGTACAATGAGCAGTTCTTC
abundance: many; j_gene: TRBJ2-2; d_gene: TRBD2; v_gene: TRBV4-3; CDR3aa: CASSQLTSGGGAGELFF; CDR3nt: TGCGCCAGCAGCCAGCTGACTAGCGGGGGGGGAGCCGGGGAGCTGTTTTTT
abundance: many; j_gene: TRBJ1-5; d_gene: .; v_gene: TRBV2; CDR3aa: CASSEVVEGYQPQHF; CDR3nt: TGTGCCAGCAGTGAGGTTGTGGAAGGATATCAGCCCCAGCATTTT
abundance: many; j_gene: TRBJ1-2; d_gene: .; v_gene: TRBV12-3/TRBV12-4; CDR3aa: CASSLTSQGNYGYTF; CDR3nt: TGTGCCAGCAGTTTAACATCTCAGGGGAACTATGGCTACACCTTC
abundance: many; j_gene: TRBJ1-2; d_gene: TRBD1; v_gene: TRBV19; CDR3aa: CASSSGQGLPGYTF; CDR3nt: TGTGCCAGTAGTTCCGGACAGGGCCTACCTGGCTACACCTTC
abundance: .; j_gene: TRBJ2-5; d_gene: .; v_gene: TRBV4-1; CDR3aa: CASSQAGETQYF; CDR3nt: TGCGCCAGCAGCCAAGCGGGGGAGACCCAGTACTTC
abundance: .; j_gene: TRBJ2-1; d_gene: TRBD2; v_gene: TRBV7-6; CDR3aa: CASSLEILAGTEQFF; CDR3nt: TGTGCCAGCAGCTTAGAGATACTAGCGGGGACTGAGCAGTTCTTC
abundance: many; j_gene: TRBJ1-1; d_gene: .; v_gene: TRBV25-1; CDR3aa: CASSGQTANTEAFF; CDR3nt: TGTGCCAGCAGTGGTCAGACAGCGAACACTGAAGCTTTCTTT
abundance: .; j_gene: TRBJ1-6; d_gene: .; v_gene: TRBV5-1; CDR3aa: CASSPEGGNSPLHF; CDR3nt: TGCGCCAGCAGCCCGGAGGGAGGGAATTCACCCCTCCACTTT
abundance: .; j_gene: TRBJ1-5; d_gene: .; v_gene: TRBV28; CDR3aa: CASSPPDLRGGYQPQHF; CDR3nt: TGTGCCAGCAGTCCGCCCGATTTGAGGGGCGGTTATCAGCCCCAGCATTTT
abundance: .; j_gene: TRBJ2-1; d_gene: TRBD1; v_gene: TRBV11-3; CDR3aa: CASSLFGTGGYNEQFF; CDR3nt: TGTGCCAGCAGCTTGTTCGGGACAGGGGGGTACAATGAGCAGTTCTTC
abundance: many; j_gene: TRBJ2-3; d_gene: TRBD1; v_gene: TRBV29-1; CDR3aa: CSVGDRVTDTQYF; CDR3nt: TGCAGCGTTGGAGACAGGGTCACAGATACGCAGTATTTT
abundance: few; j_gene: TRBJ1-1; d_gene: TRBD1; v_gene: TRBV5-1; CDR3aa: CASSSLGTANTEAFF; CDR3nt: TGCGCCAGCAGCTCGCTAGGGACAGCGAACACTGAAGCTTTCTTT
abundance: .; j_gene: TRBJ1-1; d_gene: .; v_gene: TRBV12-3/TRBV12-4; CDR3aa: CASTRISGVTEAFF; CDR3nt: TGTGCCAGCACTAGGATTTCGGGGGTGACTGAAGCTTTCTTT
abundance: few; j_gene: TRBJ2-3; d_gene: TRBD1; v_gene: TRBV2; CDR3aa: CASPSWTGASTDTQYF; CDR3nt: TGTGCCAGCCCCTCCTGGACAGGGGCAAGCACAGATACGCAGTATTTT
abundance: .; j_gene: TRBJ2-5; d_gene: .; v_gene: TRBV7-9; CDR3aa: CASSLAIGLSVNF; CDR3nt: TGTGCCAGCAGCTTAGCTATAGGGCTTTCGGTCAACTTC
abundance: once; j_gene: TRBJ2-3; d_gene: .; v_gene: TRBV6-1; CDR3aa: CASSSRVIPSTDTQYF; CDR3nt: TGTGCCAGCAGTTCCCGGGTTATTCCTAGCACAGATACGCAGTATTTT
abundance: many; j_gene: TRBJ2-3; d_gene: .; v_gene: TRBV10-3; CDR3aa: CANAGTSTDTQYF; CDR3nt: TGTGCCAACGCCGGGACTAGCACAGATACGCAGTATTTT
abundance: many; j_gene: TRBJ2-3; d_gene: .; v_gene: TRBV20-1; CDR3aa: CSARAGAREADTQYF; CDR3nt: TGCAGTGCTAGAGCAGGGGCCAGGGAAGCAGATACGCAGTATTTT
abundance: many; j_gene: TRBJ2-2; d_gene: TRBD1; v_gene: TRBV3-1; CDR3aa: CASSQGTGRGTGELFF; CDR3nt: TGTGCCAGCAGCCAGGGGACAGGGCGCGGCACCGGGGAGCTGTTTTTT
abundance: few; j_gene: TRBJ2-7; d_gene: TRBD1; v_gene: TRBV4-3; CDR3aa: CASSQQGANEQYF; CDR3nt: TGCGCCAGCAGCCAACAGGGGGCGAATGAGCAGTACTTC
abundance: .; j_gene: TRBJ1-5; d_gene: .; v_gene: TRBV6-1; CDR3aa: CASIFGSDQPQHF; CDR3nt: TGTGCCAGCATATTCGGGAGTGATCAGCCCCAGCATTTT
abundance: many; j_gene: TRBJ1-1; d_gene: .; v_gene: TRBV4-1; CDR3aa: CASSQDGGGGTEAFF; CDR3nt: TGCGCCAGCAGCCAAGATGGGGGAGGGGGCACTGAAGCTTTCTTT
abundance: .; j_gene: TRBJ2-3; d_gene: .; v_gene: TRBV7-8; CDR3aa: CASSLQGTDTQYF; CDR3nt: TGTGCCAGCAGCTTACAAGGCACAGATACGCAGTATTTT
abundance: few; j_gene: TRBJ2-5; d_gene: TRBD2; v_gene: TRBV28; CDR3aa: CASSALAAIQETQYF; CDR3nt: TGTGCCAGCAGTGCGCTAGCGGCCATCCAAGAGACCCAGTACTTC
abundance: many; j_gene: TRBJ1-1; d_gene: TRBD1; v_gene: TRBV2; CDR3aa: CASRRGDRENTEAFF; CDR3nt: TGTGCCAGCAGGAGGGGGGACAGGGAGAACACTGAAGCTTTCTTT
abundance: few; j_gene: TRBJ1-2; d_gene: TRBD1; v_gene: TRBV12-3/TRBV12-4; CDR3aa: CASSFRDRPNYGYTF; CDR3nt: TGTGCCAGCAGTTTCCGGGACAGACCCAACTATGGCTACACCTTC
abundance: .; j_gene: TRBJ1-3; d_gene: .; v_gene: TRBV29-1; CDR3aa: CSVGQISGNTIYF; CDR3nt: TGCAGCGTTGGGCAGATCTCTGGAAACACCATATATTTT
abundance: many; j_gene: TRBJ2-2; d_gene: .; v_gene: TRBV4-2; CDR3aa: CASSQDPSRNTGELFF; CDR3nt: TGTGCCAGCAGCCAAGATCCTAGCAGGAACACCGGGGAGCTGTTTTTT
abundance: .; j_gene: TRBJ2-5; d_gene: TRBD1; v_gene: TRBV29-1; CDR3aa: CSVTGTGAETQYF; CDR3nt: TGCAGCGTAACCGGGACAGGGGCAGAGACCCAGTACTTC
abundance: .; j_gene: TRBJ1-1; d_gene: .; v_gene: TRBV7-8; CDR3aa: CASSPPGGVAGRTEAFF; CDR3nt: TGTGCCAGCAGCCCACCCGGGGGGGTGGCGGGACGCACTGAAGCTTTCTTT
abundance: many; j_gene: TRBJ2-3; d_gene: .; v_gene: TRBV28; CDR3aa: CASLPWGTDTQYF; CDR3nt: TGTGCCAGCTTACCCTGGGGAACAGATACGCAGTATTTT
abundance: few; j_gene: TRBJ1-1; d_gene: .; v_gene: TRBV18; CDR3aa: CASSPQAANTEAFF; CDR3nt: TGTGCCAGCTCACCTCAGGCAGCCAACACTGAAGCTTTCTTT
abundance: many; j_gene: TRBJ2-4; d_gene: .; v_gene: TRBV4-1; CDR3aa: CASSQDGVAKNIQYF; CDR3nt: TGCGCCAGCAGCCAAGATGGCGTAGCCAAAAACATTCAGTACTTC
abundance: .; j_gene: TRBJ2-7; d_gene: .; v_gene: TRBV11-2; CDR3aa: CASSLEHRDAYEQYF; CDR3nt: TGTGCCAGCAGCTTAGAACACAGGGATGCGTACGAGCAGTACTTC
abundance: many; j_gene: TRBJ1-5; d_gene: .; v_gene: TRBV28; CDR3aa: CASTQGRNWPQHF; CDR3nt: TGTGCCAGCACCCAAGGCAGGAATTGGCCCCAGCATTTT
abundance: medium-sized; j_gene: TRBJ2-7; d_gene: .; v_gene: TRBV28; CDR3aa: CASSPQRVALEEQYF; CDR3nt: TGTGCCAGCAGTCCCCAGAGGGTCGCCTTAGAAGAGCAGTACTTC
abundance: many; j_gene: TRBJ1-1; d_gene: .; v_gene: TRBV29-1; CDR3aa: CSVVTGEAFF; CDR3nt: TGCAGCGTTGTTACGGGGGAAGCTTTCTTT
abundance: .; j_gene: TRBJ2-5; d_gene: TRBD1; v_gene: TRBV20-1; CDR3aa: CSAFRGETQYF; CDR3nt: TGCAGTGCTTTCAGGGGGGAGACCCAGTACTTC
abundance: few; j_gene: TRBJ2-2; d_gene: .; v_gene: TRBV19; CDR3aa: CASSTEGSGTGELFF; CDR3nt: TGTGCCAGTAGTACGGAGGGGTCTGGCACCGGGGAGCTGTTTTTT
abundance: many; j_gene: TRBJ2-3; d_gene: TRBD2; v_gene: TRBV4-2; CDR3aa: CASSQAPPGSGGPSTDTQYF; CDR3nt: TGTGCCAGCAGCCAAGCACCCCCCGGTAGCGGGGGGCCCAGCACAGATACGCAGTATTTT